The entry below gives a single T cell receptor (beta chain) sequence along with its context. Repertoires were generated with immunoSEQ multiplex PCR, while TCRdb's copy carries only in-frame clones and drops some. The top ten hold approximately 4.3% of the sample, which has around 2,800 clones, roughly 84% seen once. This entry comes from a study of radiotherapy plus CTLA-4 blockade in lung cancer. Study-level information: Disease control was present in 30% to 35% of patients, and objective responses in approximately 19%.

Germline V gene data show CDR1 as MGHDK and CDR2 as SYGVNS. V lost 10 bases and J 5 bases, leaving 14 bases between the germline ends. This CDR3 comprises 12 residues. This chain links TRBV25-1 with TRBJ1-2, with D possibly TRBD1 on 6 matching bases. The TCR was taken from a human donor with non-small cell lung cancer that progressed on radiotherapy plus ipilimumab. The sequenced sample was tumor tissue, obtained from a patient treated with radiotherapy plus ipilimumab. The CDR3 is CATGGGTYGYTF. The CDR3, as DNA: TGTGCCACCGGGGGCGGAACATATGGCTACACCTTC.